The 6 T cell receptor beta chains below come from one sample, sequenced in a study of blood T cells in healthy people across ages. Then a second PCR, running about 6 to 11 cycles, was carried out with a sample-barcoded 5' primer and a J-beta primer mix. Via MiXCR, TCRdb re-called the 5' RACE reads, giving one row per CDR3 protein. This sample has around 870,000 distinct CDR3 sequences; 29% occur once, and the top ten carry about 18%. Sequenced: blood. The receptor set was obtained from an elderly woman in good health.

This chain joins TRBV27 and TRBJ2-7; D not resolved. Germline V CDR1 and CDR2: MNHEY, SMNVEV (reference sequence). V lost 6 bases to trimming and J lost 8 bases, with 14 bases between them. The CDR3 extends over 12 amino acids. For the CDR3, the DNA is TGTGCCAGCAGCCAAGAGAAGGTTAAGCAGTACTTC. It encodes CASSQEKVKQYF.

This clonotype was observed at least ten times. CDR3 region: CASSQVSASTDTQYF. The DNA for the CDR3 is TGTGCCAGCAGCCAAGTTTCTGCGAGCACAGATACGCAGTATTTT. This chain joins TRBV4-2 and TRBJ2-3, with D hard to call. This CDR3 is 15 amino acids long. V lost 1 base, J lost 0 bases, and 8 bases lay in between. Germline lookup yields CDR1 LGHNA and CDR2 YNFKEQ.

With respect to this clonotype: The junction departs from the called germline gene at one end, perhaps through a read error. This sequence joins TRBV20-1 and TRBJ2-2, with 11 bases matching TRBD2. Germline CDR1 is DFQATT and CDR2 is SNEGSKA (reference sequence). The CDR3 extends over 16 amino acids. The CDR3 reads CSARAPGLADTGEPFF. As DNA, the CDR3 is TGCAGTGCTAGAGCCCCGGGACTAGCGGACACCGGGGAGCCGTTTTTT.

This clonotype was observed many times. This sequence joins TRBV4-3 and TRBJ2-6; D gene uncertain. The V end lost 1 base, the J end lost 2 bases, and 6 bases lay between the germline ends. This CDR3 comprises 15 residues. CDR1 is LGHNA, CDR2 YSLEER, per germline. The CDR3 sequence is CASSQGHTGANVLTF. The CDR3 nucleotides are TGCGCCAGCAGCCAAGGTCATACTGGGGCCAACGTCCTGACTTTC.

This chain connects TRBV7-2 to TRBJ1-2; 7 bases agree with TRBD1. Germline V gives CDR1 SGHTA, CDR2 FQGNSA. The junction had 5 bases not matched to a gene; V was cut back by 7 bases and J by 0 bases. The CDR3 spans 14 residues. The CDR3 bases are TGTGCCAGCACCCCAGGGGGGCCTAACTATGGCTACACCTTC. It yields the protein CASTPGGPNYGYTF.

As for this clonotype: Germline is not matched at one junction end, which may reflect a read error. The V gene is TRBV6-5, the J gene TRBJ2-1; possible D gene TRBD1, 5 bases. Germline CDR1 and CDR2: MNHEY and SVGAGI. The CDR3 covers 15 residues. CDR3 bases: TGTGCCAGCAGTTACGGTGGGGCCTACTCCAATGAGCGGTTCTTC. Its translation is CASSYGGAYSNERFF.